Following are 29 T cell receptor beta chains from one sample sequenced in a study of blood T cell repertoires in COVID-19. Using immunoSEQ multiplex PCR, the repertoire was profiled, and TCRdb retains in-frame clones only, with some absent. The table lists fewer than 350,000 clones, approximately 86% of them singletons. Sequencing used peripheral blood. The receptors were sampled from a man younger than 40 with COVID-19, enrolled during active disease.

With respect to this clone: Other nucleotide sequences from this sample produce the same CDR3. V gene TRBV7-2 combines with J gene TRBJ2-3; D call uncertain. The germline V gene has CDR1 SGHTA and CDR2 FQGNSA. Deletions cut 3 bases from V and 3 bases from J, with 10 bases between. There are 14 residues in the CDR3. The CDR3 protein is CASSLAGLTDTQYF. DNA of the CDR3: TGTGCCAGCAGCTTGGCAGGTCTAACAGATACGCAGTATTTT.

This clone was seen more than once but under ten times. The V gene is TRBV2, the J gene TRBJ1-2; D gene uncertain. V lost 6 bases, J lost 5 bases, and 10 bases lay in between. The CDR3 totals 12 residues. The germline CDR1 and CDR2 sequences are SNHLY and FYNNEI. CDR3 DNA sequence: TGTGCCAGCAGAGGAGACCCTTATGGCTACACCTTC. Translation gives CASRGDPYGYTF.

The chain uses TRBV19 and TRBJ1-1; D might be TRBD1 (5 bases). Trimming took off 0 bases at V and 5 bases at J, with 13 bases between the two ends. This CDR3 is built from 15 residues. Per germline, CDR1 LNHDA and CDR2 SQIVND (reference sequence). The CDR3 DNA sequence: TGTGCCAGTAGTATAGAGGCAGGGAGGAATACTGAAGCTTTCTTT. It is translated as CASSIEAGRNTEAFF. Variable domain in full (rest from reference TRBV19 and TRBJ1-1): DGGITQSPKYLFRKEGQNVTLSCEQNLNHDAMYWYRQDPGQGLRLIYYSQIVNDFQKGDIAEGYSVSREKKESFPLTVTSAQKNPTAFYLCASSIEAGRNTEAFFGQGTRLTVV.

The CDR3 DNA is TGTGCCAGCAGCCAAGATTACAGGTCCCGGGATCAGCCCCAGCATTTT. As protein: CASSQDYRSRDQPQHF. J is TRBJ1-5 and V is TRBV3-1 (or the pseudogene TRBV3-2); weak D call: TRBD1 (5 bases). The germline CDR1 and CDR2 sequences are LGHDT and YNNKEL (reference sequence). Trimming took off 0 bases at V and 5 bases at J, with 14 bases between the two ends. The CDR3 sequence is 16 residues long.

This clone was seen a few times. The J gene is TRBJ2-7, the V gene TRBV2; the D gene is possibly TRBD1 (6 bases). CDR3 length equals 11 residues. Germline V gives CDR1 SNHLY, CDR2 FYNNEI. V was trimmed by 7 bases and J by 4 bases, leaving 8 bases between them. The CDR3 loop reads CASIGGYEQYF. The CDR3 DNA is TGTGCCAGCATAGGGGGATACGAGCAGTACTTC. Filled out from reference TRBV2 and TRBJ2-7, the complete variable domain reads EPEVTQTPSHQVTQMGQEVILRCVPISNHLYFYWYRQILGQKVEFLVSFYNNEISEKSEIFDDQFSVERPDGSNFTLKIRSTKLEDSAMYFCASIGGYEQYFGPGTRLTVT.

The V call is TRBV24-1, the J call TRBJ2-6, with D maybe TRBD1 (5 bases). V was clipped by 9 bases and J by 0 bases, with 17 bases between them. CDR3 length equals 17 residues. CDR1 KGHDR and CDR2 SFDVKD come from the germline V gene. The CDR3 protein is CATGFTPRDSGANVLTF. In DNA form, the CDR3 reads TGTGCCACCGGTTTTACACCCAGGGACTCTGGGGCCAACGTCCTGACTTTC.

V is TRBV12-5 and J is TRBJ2-1, with 7 bases aligning to TRBD2. CDR3 length equals 16 residues. V gave up 0 bases and J gave up 5 bases; unmatched junction bases: 7. Germline V gene lookup returns CDR1 LGHNT and CDR2 FRNRAP. This chain's CDR3 is CASGLVSGGRNNEQFF. The CDR3 region has the DNA TGTGCTAGTGGTTTGGTTTCCGGGGGGAGGAACAATGAGCAGTTCTTC.

The J gene is TRBJ2-1, the V gene TRBV24-1, with TRBD2 identical over 8 bases. The germline V gene has CDR1 KGHDR and CDR2 SFDVKD. Trimming took 8 bases from V and 9 from J; bases not matched to a gene: 2. This CDR3 is built from 11 residues. This CDR3 reads CATTREGEQFF. CDR3 bases: TGTGCCACCACTCGGGAGGGTGAGCAGTTCTTC.

The CDR3 DNA reads TGTGCCAGCAGTTACCCTAGGGCGGGACAGGGGACTGACAACACCGGGGAGCTGTTTTTT. Its protein is CASSYPRAGQGTDNTGELFF. This chain joins TRBV6-2 or TRBV6-3 and TRBJ2-2; 10 nucleotides agree with TRBD1. The CDR3 totals 20 residues. Germline V gives CDR1 MNHEY, CDR2 SVGEGT. The ends lost 2 bases at V and 2 bases at J; junction bases unmatched: 14.

The chain combines TRBV27 with TRBJ1-5; 9 nucleotides align to TRBD1. The V segment lost 5 bases and the J segment 3 bases; nucleotides outside the gene matches: 5. The CDR3 runs to 15 residues. Germline V gene data show CDR1 as MNHEY and CDR2 as SMNVEV (reference sequence). The CDR3 DNA reads TGTGCCAGCAGTCCCGGGACAGGGTACAATCAGCCCCAGCATTTT. It specifies CASSPGTGYNQPQHF.

The J gene is TRBJ1-3, the V gene TRBV6-5; D is perhaps TRBD1 (6 bases). Germline CDR1 and CDR2: MNHEY and SVGAGI. The CDR3 sequence is 14 residues long. The V end was cut by 2 bases, the J end by 4 bases, with 9 bases between. The CDR3 sequence is CASSYQGPGNTIYF. The CDR3 region has the DNA TGTGCCAGCAGTTACCAGGGGCCAGGAAACACCATATATTTT.

J is TRBJ2-1 and V is TRBV7-3; 7 nucleotides agree with TRBD2. The CDR3 is 14 residues long. V was clipped by 8 bases and J by 3 bases; unmatched bases: 7. Germline CDR1 reads SGHTA; CDR2 reads FQGTGA. CDR3 nucleotides: TGTGCCAGCGCCAGGAAGCGGGACTACAATGAGCAGTTCTTC. Protein: CASARKRDYNEQFF.

As concerns this clone: At one end the junction does not follow the germline gene, possibly because of a read error. Other nucleotide sequences in the sample specify the same CDR3. The chain is built from TRBV13 and TRBJ1-4; 11 bases match TRBD1. Germline CDR1 and CDR2: PRHDT and FYEKMQ (reference sequence). The CDR3 is made up of 15 amino acids. The CDR3 region is CASSPGTGGNEKLFF. The CDR3 DNA sequence: TGCGCCAGCAGCCCAGGGACAGGGGGGAATGAAAAACTGTTTTTT.

The gene calls are TRBV10-3 and TRBJ2-1; no definite D call. The CDR3 spans 13 residues. Trimming took 5 bases from V and 7 from J, leaving 12 bases between them. Germline V gene data show CDR1 as ENHRY and CDR2 as SYGVKD. CDR3 nucleotides: TGTGCCATCAGTTACGCTAGAAATAATGAGCAGTTCTTC. It translates to CAISYARNNEQFF.

The V gene is TRBV18, the J gene TRBJ1-1, with a possible D match to TRBD1 (6 bases). This CDR3 has 15 residues. Trimming removed 3 bases at V and 1 base at J, with 12 bases between. Germline V gene lookup returns CDR1 KGHSH and CDR2 LQKENI. As DNA, the CDR3 is TGTGCCAGCTCACCCGTGCCAGGGGCGAACACTGAAGCTTTCTTT. Translated, it gives CASSPVPGANTEAFF.

The chain combines TRBV5-1 with TRBJ1-2; D may be TRBD1 (5 bases). This CDR3 region has 13 residues. From germline, CDR1 is SGHRS and CDR2 YFSETQ. Trimming left V 5 bases short and J 3 bases short, with 11 bases between. As DNA, the CDR3 is TGCGCCAGCAGTACAGACAGAGACTATGGCTACACCTTC. This gives the protein CASSTDRDYGYTF.

This clone has just one count. The chain couples TRBV6-6 to TRBJ1-4; D call uncertain. CDR3 length: 13 amino acids. V lost 1 base and J 5 bases, leaving 5 bases between the germline ends. Looked up from germline, CDR1 is MNHNY and CDR2 is SVGAGI (reference sequence). This CDR3 reads CASSYWQNEKLFF. The DNA for the CDR3 is TGTGCCAGCAGTTACTGGCAAAATGAAAAACTGTTTTTT.

As to this clone: The same CDR3 arises from other DNA sequences in this sample as well. As DNA, the CDR3 is TGCGCCAGCAGCGGTCAGGGGGCGGGTGAAAAACTGTTTTTT. Protein sequence: CASSGQGAGEKLFF. This chain uses TRBV5-1 with TRBJ1-4, with 8 positions matching TRBD1. The CDR3 extends over 14 amino acids. Per germline, CDR1 SGHRS and CDR2 YFSETQ. Trimming took 4 bases from V and 7 from J; bases not matched to a gene: 6.

This CDR3 is CASSHTIALAGLSYEQYF. CDR3 bases: TGTGCCAGCAGCCACACAATTGCCCTAGCGGGGCTATCCTACGAGCAGTACTTC. This chain links TRBV3-1 (or the pseudogene TRBV3-2) with TRBJ2-7; 9 bases fit TRBD2. The CDR3 loop spans 18 amino acids. Trimming took 3 bases from V and 1 from J; bases not matched to a gene: 13. Germline V CDR1 and CDR2: LGHDT, YNNKEL (reference sequence).

The V gene is TRBV7-2, the J gene TRBJ2-7, with D maybe TRBD2 (6 bases). V dropped 1 base and J dropped 3 bases, with 10 bases sitting between them. The CDR3 length is 14 residues. CDR1 and CDR2 (germline): SGHTA, FQGNSA. This chain's CDR3 is CASSLGRRDYEQYF. CDR3 nucleotide sequence: TGTGCCAGCAGCTTAGGTCGGCGGGACTACGAGCAGTACTTC.

The chain carries TRBV2 and TRBJ2-5, with 12 bases matching TRBD2. With V trimmed by 2 bases and J by 3 bases, 7 bases remained unmatched. CDR1 is SNHLY and CDR2 is FYNNEI in the germline V gene. The CDR3 is 17 amino acids. The chain's CDR3 is CASSELAGGPSKETQYF. The CDR3 DNA is TGTGCCAGCAGTGAACTAGCGGGGGGGCCGTCCAAAGAGACCCAGTACTTC. Filled out from reference TRBV2 and TRBJ2-5, the complete variable domain reads EPEVTQTPSHQVTQMGQEVILRCVPISNHLYFYWYRQILGQKVEFLVSFYNNEISEKSEIFDDQFSVERPDGSNFTLKIRSTKLEDSAMYFCASSELAGGPSKETQYFGPGTRLLVL.

The J gene is TRBJ2-1, the V gene TRBV24-1, with 7 bases fitting TRBD2. This CDR3 is built from 15 residues. Trimming removed 3 bases from V and 12 bases from J; junction bases left unmatched: 13. Germline CDR1 reads KGHDR; CDR2 reads SFDVKD. The CDR3 nucleotides are TGTGCCACCAGTGATCCGCCTTTGTGGGAGGGTCGGCAGTTCTTC. Protein: CATSDPPLWEGRQFF.

J is TRBJ2-5 and V is TRBV24-1; TRBD1 matches at 8 bases. The CDR3 has 19 amino acids. Germline trimming cut 3 bases from V and 4 bases from J; bases unmatched to any gene: 18. The V gene's germline CDR1 is KGHDR and CDR2 SFDVKD. CDR3 coding DNA: TGTGCCACCAGTGATCCTAGCTACGACCGGACAGGGAAGGGAGAGACCCAGTACTTC. Translation gives CATSDPSYDRTGKGETQYF.

V and J are TRBV30 and TRBJ1-2; tentative D call: TRBD1 (5 bases). V lost 4 bases to trimming and J lost 5 bases, with 14 bases between them. This CDR3 spans 13 amino acids. Germline CDR1 is GTSNPN and CDR2 is SVGIG (reference sequence). Here the CDR3 reads CAWTRRRDYGYTF. In nucleotides, the CDR3 is TGTGCCTGGACCCGGCGCAGGGATTATGGCTACACCTTC.

V usage is TRBV13 and J usage is TRBJ2-7; D remains unclear. Trimming pared 5 bases from V and 3 bases from J, leaving 11 bases between. The germline V gene encodes CDR1 PRHDT and CDR2 FYEKMQ (reference sequence). The CDR3 contains 13 residues. The chain's CDR3 is CASSRFESYEQYF. The CDR3 nucleotides read TGTGCCAGCAGCCGTTTCGAGAGCTACGAGCAGTACTTC.

The gene calls are TRBV13 and TRBJ2-2, with a tentative D call TRBD1 (6 bases). The CDR3 sequence is 15 residues long. V dropped 5 bases and J dropped 6 bases, with 16 bases sitting between them. The germline CDR1 and CDR2 sequences are PRHDT and FYEKMQ (reference sequence). CDR3 amino acids: CASSPRDMGPGELFF. CDR3 bases: TGTGCCAGCAGCCCCCGGGACATGGGGCCCGGGGAGCTGTTTTTT.

This chain links TRBV3-1 (or the pseudogene TRBV3-2) with TRBJ1-2; 7 bases align to TRBD1. The CDR3 contains 14 residues. CDR1 is LGHDT and CDR2 is YNNKEL in the germline V gene (reference sequence). Trimming at V came to 6 bases and at J to 3 bases, leaving 7 bases not matched to a gene. CDR3 in DNA: TGTGCCAGCAGACTAACAGGGGCCCACTATGGCTACACCTTC. Translation gives CASRLTGAHYGYTF.

This clone was seen a single time. The rearrangement joins TRBV7-9 to TRBJ2-7; D is possibly TRBD1 (5 bases). The germline CDR1 and CDR2 sequences are SEHNR and FQNEAQ (reference sequence). This CDR3 has 13 amino acids. Trimming shortened V by 1 base and J by 10 bases, and 14 bases separated the two germline ends. This CDR3 is CASSLVAQDRQYF. In DNA, the CDR3 is TGTGCCAGCAGCTTAGTAGCACAGGACCGCCAGTACTTC.

CDR3 bases: TGTGCCAGCAGCTCGGTAGGGACAGGGTATCTGTACTATGGCTACACCTTC. Translated: CASSSVGTGYLYYGYTF. The chain uses TRBV5-4 and TRBJ1-2; 9 bases are a match to TRBD1. Germline trimming cut 3 bases from V and 3 bases from J; bases unmatched to any gene: 12. CDR1 and CDR2 (germline): SGHNT, YYREEE (reference sequence). The CDR3 consists of 17 residues.